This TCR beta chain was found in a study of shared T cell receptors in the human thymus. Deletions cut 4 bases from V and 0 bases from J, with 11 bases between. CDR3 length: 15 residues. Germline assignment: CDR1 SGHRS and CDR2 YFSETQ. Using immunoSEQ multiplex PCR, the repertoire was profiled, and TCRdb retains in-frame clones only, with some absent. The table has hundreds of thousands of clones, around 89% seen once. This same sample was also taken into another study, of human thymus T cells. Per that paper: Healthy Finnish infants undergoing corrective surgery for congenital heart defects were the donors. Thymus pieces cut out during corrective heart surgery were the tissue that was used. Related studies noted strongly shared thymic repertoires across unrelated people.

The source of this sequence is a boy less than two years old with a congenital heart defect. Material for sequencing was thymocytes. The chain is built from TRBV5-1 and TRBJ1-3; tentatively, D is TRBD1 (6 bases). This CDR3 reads CASSKGGSSGNTIYF. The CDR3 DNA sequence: TGCGCCAGCAGCAAAGGGGGAAGCTCTGGAAACACCATATATTTT.